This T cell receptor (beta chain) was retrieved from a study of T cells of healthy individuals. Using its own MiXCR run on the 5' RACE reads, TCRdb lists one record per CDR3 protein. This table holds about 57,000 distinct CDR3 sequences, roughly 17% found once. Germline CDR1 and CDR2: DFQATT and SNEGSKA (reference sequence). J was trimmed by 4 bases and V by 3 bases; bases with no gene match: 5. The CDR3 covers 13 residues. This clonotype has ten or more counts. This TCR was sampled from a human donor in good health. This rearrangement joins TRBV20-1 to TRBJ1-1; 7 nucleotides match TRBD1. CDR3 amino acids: CSASQGGGTEAFF. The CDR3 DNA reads TGCAGTGCTAGTCAAGGGGGCGGCACTGAAGCTTTCTTT.